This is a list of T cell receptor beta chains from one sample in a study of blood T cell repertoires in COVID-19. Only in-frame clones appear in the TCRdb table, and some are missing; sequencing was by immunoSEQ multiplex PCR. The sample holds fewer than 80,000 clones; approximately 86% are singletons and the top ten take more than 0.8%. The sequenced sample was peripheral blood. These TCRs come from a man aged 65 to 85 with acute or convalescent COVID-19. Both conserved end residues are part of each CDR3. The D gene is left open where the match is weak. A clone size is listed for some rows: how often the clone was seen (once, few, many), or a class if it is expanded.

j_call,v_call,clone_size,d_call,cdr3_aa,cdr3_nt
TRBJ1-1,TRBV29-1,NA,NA,CSGLGSMNTEAFF,TGCAGTGGACTGGGTTCGATGAACACTGAAGCTTTCTTT
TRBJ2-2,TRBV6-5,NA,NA,CAPAPRGERTGELFF,TGTGCCCCTGCACCTCGGGGAGAACGCACCGGGGAGCTGTTTTTT
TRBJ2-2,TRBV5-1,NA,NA,CASSSNRQGQTGELFF,TGCGCCAGCAGCTCGAATAGGCAGGGTCAGACCGGGGAGCTGTTTTTT
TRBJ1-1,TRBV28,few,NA,CASSRGTGYTEAFF,TGTGCCAGCAGTCGGGGGACGGGGTACACTGAAGCTTTCTTT
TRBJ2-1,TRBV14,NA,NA,CASSQYGESSYNEQFF,TGTGCCAGCAGCCAGTACGGGGAAAGCTCCTACAATGAGCAGTTCTTC
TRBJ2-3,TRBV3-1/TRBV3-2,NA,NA,CASSHLLTSDTQYF,TGTGCCAGCAGCCACCTACTGACTTCAGATACGCAGTATTTT
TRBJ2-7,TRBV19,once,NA,CASRGGDATYEQYF,TGTGCCAGTAGAGGGGGGGACGCTACCTACGAGCAGTACTTC
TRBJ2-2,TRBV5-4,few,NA,CASSFSVADANTGELFF,TGTGCCAGCAGCTTCTCCGTAGCGGACGCGAACACCGGGGAGCTGTTTTTT
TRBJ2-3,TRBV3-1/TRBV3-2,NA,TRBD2,CASSSPSGGSRSDTQYF,TGTGCCAGCAGCTCCCCCAGCGGCGGGAGTAGGTCAGATACGCAGTATTTT
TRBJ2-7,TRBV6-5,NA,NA,CASSLIGDYEQYF,TGTGCCAGCAGCCTTATAGGAGACTACGAGCAGTACTTC
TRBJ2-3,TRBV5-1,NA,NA,CASSRGQSADTQYF,TGCGCCAGCAGCAGAGGGCAGAGCGCAGATACGCAGTATTTT
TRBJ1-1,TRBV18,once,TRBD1,CASSPQDRVTEAFF,TGTGCCAGCTCCCCCCAGGACAGGGTCACTGAAGCTTTCTTT
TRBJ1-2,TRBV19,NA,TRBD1,CASSPGGTGENYGYTF,TGTGCCAGTTCACCCGGCGGGACAGGGGAAAACTATGGCTACACCTTC
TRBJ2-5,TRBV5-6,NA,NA,CASSSPSRDAQETQYF,TGTGCCAGCAGCTCGCCCTCGCGGGACGCTCAAGAGACCCAGTACTTC
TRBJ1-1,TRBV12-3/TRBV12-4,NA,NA,CASSQRVNTEAFF,TGTGCCAGCAGTCAGAGGGTGAACACTGAAGCTTTCTTT
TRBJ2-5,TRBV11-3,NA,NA,CASSKGGETQYF,TGTGCCAGCAGCAAAGGCGGTGAGACCCAGTACTTC
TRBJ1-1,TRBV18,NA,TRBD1,CASSSGQVSMNTEAFF,TGTGCCAGCTCAAGTGGACAGGTTAGCATGAACACTGAAGCTTTCTTT
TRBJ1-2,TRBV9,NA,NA,CASSVASFSGYTF,TGTGCCAGCAGCGTAGCTTCTTTTTCTGGCTACACCTTC
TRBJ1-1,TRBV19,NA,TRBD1,CASSTRGPSTEAFF,TGTGCCAGTAGTACTAGGGGGCCGAGTACTGAAGCTTTCTTT
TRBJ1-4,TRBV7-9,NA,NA,CASSFRGGPTNEKLFF,TGTGCCAGCAGCTTCAGGGGCGGTCCAACTAATGAAAAACTGTTTTTT
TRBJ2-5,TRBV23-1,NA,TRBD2,CASSQLPSGRAETQYF,TGCGCCAGCAGTCAATTGCCTAGCGGGAGGGCCGAGACCCAGTACTTC
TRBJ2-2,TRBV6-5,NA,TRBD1,CASFHTKTGGGQLFF,TGTGCCAGCTTTCACACTAAGACAGGGGGCGGGCAGCTGTTTTTT
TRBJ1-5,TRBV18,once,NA,CASSPQGLENQPQHF,TGTGCCAGCTCACCACAGGGGTTGGAAAATCAGCCCCAGCATTTT
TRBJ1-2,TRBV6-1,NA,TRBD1,CASSSELQGVYGYTF,TGTGCCAGCAGCAGCGAATTACAGGGGGTCTATGGCTACACCTTC
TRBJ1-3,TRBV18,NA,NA,CASSSSYREPAHGNTIYF,TGTGCCAGCTCGTCTTCCTACCGGGAACCAGCCCATGGAAACACCATATATTTT
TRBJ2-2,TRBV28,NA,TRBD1,CASSLAGGASGELFF,TGTGCCAGCAGTTTAGCAGGGGGCGCATCCGGGGAGCTGTTTTTT
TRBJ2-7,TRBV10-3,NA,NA,CAISEQAYEQYF,TGTGCCATCAGTGAGCAGGCCTACGAGCAGTACTTC
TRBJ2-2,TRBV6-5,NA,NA,CASSYLRGGGELFF,TGTGCCAGCAGTTACCTTAGGGGGGGCGGGGAGCTGTTTTTT
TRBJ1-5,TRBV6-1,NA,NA,CASSERPPQEGNQPQHF,TGTGCCAGCAGTGAACGACCGCCCCAGGAAGGCAATCAGCCCCAGCATTTT
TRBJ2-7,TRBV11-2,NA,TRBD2,CASSPLAGSSYEQYF,TGTGCCAGCAGCCCACTAGCGGGAAGCTCCTACGAGCAGTACTTC
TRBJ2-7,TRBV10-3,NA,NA,CAISPERGLLSYEQYF,TGTGCCATCAGTCCCGAGAGAGGCCTCCTCTCCTACGAGCAGTACTTC
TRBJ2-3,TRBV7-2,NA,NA,CASSLGTASQYF,TGTGCCAGCAGCTTAGGAACTGCGTCGCAGTATTTT